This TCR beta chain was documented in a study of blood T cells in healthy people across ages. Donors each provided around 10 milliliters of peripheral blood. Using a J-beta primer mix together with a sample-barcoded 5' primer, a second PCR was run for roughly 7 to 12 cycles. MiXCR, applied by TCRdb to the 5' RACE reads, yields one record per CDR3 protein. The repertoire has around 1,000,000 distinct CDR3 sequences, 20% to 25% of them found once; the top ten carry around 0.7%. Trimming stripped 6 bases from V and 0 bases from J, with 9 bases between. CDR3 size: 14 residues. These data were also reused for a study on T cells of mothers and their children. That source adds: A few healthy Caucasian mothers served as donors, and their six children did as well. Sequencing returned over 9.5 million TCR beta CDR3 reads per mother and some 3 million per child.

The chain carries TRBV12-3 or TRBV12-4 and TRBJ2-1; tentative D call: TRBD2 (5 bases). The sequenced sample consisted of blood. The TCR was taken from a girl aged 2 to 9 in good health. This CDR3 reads CASRVRASYNEQFF. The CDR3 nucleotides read TGTGCCAGCAGGGTGAGGGCCTCCTACAATGAGCAGTTCTTC.